This T cell receptor (beta chain) was found in a study of Ad26.COV2.S vaccination and SARS-CoV-2 variants (dated by TCRdb to the early 2020s). Turning to the overall study: Vaccine-arm donors came from COV1001, a multicentre, randomized, double-blind, placebo-controlled phase I-IIa trial of Ad26.COV2.S in healthy adults. Dosing of Ad26.COV2.S was intramuscular, at either 5x10^10 or 1x10^11 viral particles, delivered as one shot or as two shots spaced 56 days apart. The specificity and breadth of SARS-CoV-2-reactive T cell receptors after Ad26.COV2.S vaccination were assessed by TCRbeta repertoire sequencing. The TCR-sequenced set comprised around 30 samples: some 19 Ad26.COV2.S vaccine recipients, 5 placebo recipients and 8 SARS-CoV-2 convalescent individuals. Participants in the trial were split at random into five groups of five each, receiving low-dose or high-dose Ad26.COV2.S once or twice, or else placebo on both occasions. Throughout the experiments and outcome assessment, investigators stayed blinded to trial group allocation. The full study reports these points: It was noted by the authors that total T cell responses may have been underestimated by the TCR breadth and depth analyses. After vaccination, spike-specific CD8+ and CD4+ T cell responses were reported to show substantial breadth. Vaccine and placebo recipients had comparable non-spike TCR breadth, which fits with the vaccine containing only spike. Comparing responses between vaccine doses or regimens was not something the study was powered to do. Spike-specific TCR breadth was higher in Ad26.COV2.S recipients than in placebo recipients (P = 0.0014).

The treatment or condition label on this specimen signifies: some 20 received Ad26.COV2.S at low or high dose, single or two shots; 5 received placebo; per-sample allocation not given. For vaccine and placebo recipients, the sequenced repertoires came from samples collected on day 63 after the first injection. In Cohort 1b, 25 adults aged 18-55 years were enrolled at a single site in Boston, USA, between 29 July and 7 August 2020. Ad26.COV2.S was a replication-incompetent adenovirus type 26 vector expressing a prefusion-stabilized SARS-CoV-2 spike protein from the original Wuhan strain. The germline V end is reduced by 2 bases and the J end by 4 bases; junction bases left unmatched: 5. From the germline V gene, CDR1 is SGHTA and CDR2 is FQGNSA. The cysteine opens and the phenylalanine closes a CDR3 of 15 amino acids. Of the read, only the CDR3 DNA is kept; its 45 bases are in frame from base 1. The immunoSEQ Assay was used to sequence TCRbeta CDR3 regions. After extraction, genomic DNA underwent amplification by bias-controlled multiplex PCR, followed by high-throughput sequencing. On the authors' methods: Collapsing and filtering of sequences were performed to quantify the absolute abundance of each unique TCRbeta CDR3 region. Usable DNA was measured by amplifying reference genes present in all nucleated cells, and TCRbeta template counts were normalized to that usable DNA to estimate T cell fraction. Repertoire TCRs were annotated as SARS-CoV-2-specific when V gene, CDR3 amino acid sequence and J gene were exactly matched to a known reactive TCR set. The reference SARS-CoV-2 TCR set came from MIRA and was filtered for enrichment in COVID-19-positive ImmuneCODE repertoires, removing public or cross-reactive TCRs. Using the MIRA antigens, annotated TCRs were further analysed by specific ORF or by position within an ORF. Breadth was defined as the number of annotated unique rearrangements divided by the total number of unique productive rearrangements, and depth was defined as the summed frequency of the annotated unique rearrangements. Two-sided Wilcoxon rank-sum tests were used to compare TCR breadth between groups. TCRdb stores this immuneACCESS table with in-frame sequences only. Part of the clones is absent; in the studies checked, under half of the shortfall reflects unresolved V genes, and no reason is known for the rest. V, J and clone size are taken as reported in that table, and D and trimming were inferred from the DNA itself. This sample is represented by about 440,000 clones; roughly 88% of them were singletons. In total, the top ten clones hold 4.3% of the sample.

In the case of this clone: The specificity of this receptor is unknown. One base away there is no much larger clone; base qualities are not given.

Rearrangement joined TRBV7-2 to TRBJ2-3, with 8 bases aligning to TRBD1. This material consisted of peripheral blood, taken in a trial of Ad26.COV2.S vaccine versus placebo. The origin of this receptor is a person aged 18-60 years who received the Ad26.COV2.S COVID-19 vaccine or a placebo. The CDR3: CASSLRGRGPDTQYF. The nucleotide sequence reads as follows: TGTGCCAGCAGCTTAAGGGGCAGGGGGCCAGATACGCAGTATTTT.